This record looks at one T cell receptor (beta chain) sequence and its context. Its antigen remains unknown. Cultured CD4+ T-cell DNA underwent Oncomine TCR Beta short-read sequencing. Cultures of CD4+ T cells served as the source for extracting genomic DNA. Each CDR3 protein is one row after TCRdb ran MiXCR on the PCR reads. The sample includes 10,000 or so distinct CDR3 sequences, 25% to 35% of them seen just once. The entry originates in a study of vaccination and CD4 T cells after COVID-19. Documented treatment: roughly ten-day PBMC culture with coronavirus spike peptide pools or control peptides (ViraFEST assay). Prior to the COVID-19 pandemic (2011-2018), the unexposed donor's CD4+ T cells were collected. First, ViraFEST expanded antigen-specific T cells with peptide pools, and next it sequenced the TCRs. It was after around eleven days of culture that CD4+ T cells were isolated by negative selection. Where cells permitted, unexposed-donor CD4+ T cells were probed with SARS-CoV-2 S/N and four cold-coronavirus spikes.

This clonotype was sampled from a human donor in good health. The sample comprised CD4+ T cells from blood, cultured in vitro.

CDR3 nucleotides: TGCAGTGCTAGAGATATAGGGGGTGAGGATCAGCCCCAGCATTTT. Its protein product is CSARDIGGEDQPQHF. The rearrangement uses TRBV20-1 and TRBJ1-5, with D possibly TRBD1 on 6 matching bases. Germline assignment: CDR1 DFQATT and CDR2 SNEGSKA (reference sequence). This CDR3 is 15 amino acids long. V was shortened by 0 bases and J by 5 bases, with 14 bases between the two germline ends.